The present TCR beta chain was sequenced within a study of preoperative IRX-2 immunotherapy in early breast cancer. The data were produced by immunoSEQ multiplex PCR, yet TCRdb's version contains in-frame clones alone and is incomplete. The table has approximately 26,000 clones, 75% to 80% seen once. Described treatment: preoperative locoregional IRX-2 cytokine immunotherapy. Patients received preoperative, locoregional IRX-2 cytokine immunotherapy in a phase Ib study. V lost 5 bases, J lost 6 bases, and 11 bases lay in between. The CDR3 has 13 amino acids. Sequenced material: lymph node tissue, taken before IRX-2 immunotherapy. The source of this sequence is a human donor with breast cancer. The genes are TRBV23-1 and TRBJ2-1; D not certain. TRBV23-1 is recorded as an ORF, its role being uncertain. As DNA, the CDR3 is TGCGCCAGCAGTAGGGTATTACTCAATGAGCAGTTCTTC. Translation: CASSRVLLNEQFF.